The entry below gives a single T cell receptor (beta chain) sequence along with its context. These data belong to a study of T cell changes during pregnancy in multiple sclerosis. The J segment lost 4 bases and the V segment lost 5 bases, leaving 11 bases of the junction unmatched. Germline V gives CDR1 SEHNR, CDR2 FQNEAQ (reference sequence). The CDR3 runs 16 residues. The repertoire was sequenced with immunoSEQ multiplex PCR; TCRdb's copy has only in-frame clones and lacks some. The sample consists of 46,000 or so clones, 85% to 90% of them appearing once. The starting material was peripheral blood, obtained in the second trimester of pregnancy. The sequence was collected from a female donor in good health, enrolled as a control in a pregnancy study. The chain uses TRBV7-9 and TRBJ1-2, with 9 bases matching TRBD1. CDR3 amino acids: CASSASQYRGLYGYTF. The CDR3 coding sequence is TGTGCCAGCAGCGCGAGCCAATACAGGGGGCTCTATGGCTACACCTTC.